This T cell receptor (beta chain) originates from a study of vaccination and CD4 T cells after COVID-19 (dated by TCRdb to the early 2020s). For the study in its entirety: Convalescent patients had a positive SARS-CoV-2 result on nasal swab PCR, and of these patients, several had mild disease and one had severe disease. In the convalescent cohort there were six males and four females, among whom were two Hispanic individuals, seven Caucasians, two Asians and one multiracial person. Participants received two doses of either the Pfizer-BioNTech BNT162b2 vaccine (n=8) or the Moderna mRNA-1273 vaccine (n=2). Post-COVID blood samples from convalescent patients were collected a median of around 110 days after diagnosis, with a range of roughly 35 to 161 days. The time from the second vaccine dose to post-vaccine blood sampling had a median of roughly 70 days and ranged from about 14 to 241 days. For stimulating the cultures, overlapping spike peptide pools were used, derived from SARS-CoV-2 as well as from the common cold coronaviruses HCoV-NL63, HCoV-OC43 and HCoV-229E. As controls, cultures received a CEFX viral epitope pool (the positive control), an HIV-1 Nef peptide pool (the negative control), or no peptide at all. The spike-specific CD4+ TCR repertoire was compared before and after mRNA vaccination in around ten COVID-19 convalescent patients and 4 infection-naive healthy vaccine recipients.

The treatment or condition label for this specimen denotes: 10-day PBMC culture with coronavirus spike peptide pools or control peptides (ViraFEST assay). The ViraFEST assay was used in the study, in which antigen-specific T cells were expanded with peptide pools and expanded clonotypes were subsequently identified by TCR sequencing. The positive SARS-CoV-2 PCR tests of the convalescent patients were dated from March to December 2020, before the Alpha, Beta and Delta variants emerged in the United States. Each well held millions of PBMCs cultured in IMDM containing approximately 5% human AB serum and approximately 9.4 IU/ml IL-2, with around 9.2 ug/ml peptide pools added. On days 3 and 7, half of the culture medium was replaced with fresh IL-2-containing medium. Once the cells had been in culture for around 10 days, the EasySep CD4+ T cell isolation kit was used to isolate CD4+ T cells by negative selection. Ficoll-Paque Plus gradient centrifugation was used to isolate PBMCs from whole blood, and the isolated PBMCs were then either used fresh or cryopreserved at -140C. Culture conditions were generally each tested in triplicate wells.

As encoded in the germline V gene (reference sequence), CDR1 is DFQATT while CDR2 is SNEGSKA. The junction shows trimming of 0 bases on V and 6 bases on J, plus 11 bases between the germline ends. From the cysteine up to the phenylalanine, the CDR3 has a length of 14 residues. This entry keeps only the CDR3 DNA: 42 bases, framed from base 1. Libraries came from PCR. TCR sequencing of DNA from cultured CD4+ T cells used the Oncomine TCR Beta short-read assay at the Johns Hopkins FTIC core. The QIAamp micro DNA kit was used to extract genomic DNA from the cultured CD4+ T cells. Oncomine TCR Beta libraries from cultured CD4+ T cells were pooled using unique dual indexes and sequenced on an Illumina iSeq 100. As for how the authors treated the data: Non-productive sequences were removed, and CDR3s not starting with C, not ending with F or W, or shorter than 7 amino acids were discarded. The MANAFEST web application identified antigen-specific clonotypes by comparing peptide-stimulated wells against reference wells and other culture wells. To be called positive, a clone needed an FDR below 0.05, an odds ratio above 5, and a productive frequency above 0.1% in at least two of three replicate wells. A clonotype counted as cross-reactive if it showed significant expansion both in the SARS-CoV-2 spike wells and in at least one common cold coronavirus spike condition. Using R version 3.6.1, CDR3 homology was evaluated through Levenshtein distances (stringdist) along with unrooted phylogenetic trees (ape). Clones were called with MiXCR by TCRdb after fastp trimmed the public reads at Q25, and only in-frame beta chains were retained. Entries are consolidated by CDR3 protein sequence, retaining the most common genes and DNA. The V and J calls were determined by TCRdb, not by the authors. For this sample the table gives about 19,000 distinct CDR3 sequences, of which approximately 60% were detected only once. The top ten constitute around 7.8% of the sample.

Points the paper makes about the study in general: In convalescent patients, nearly all vaccine-specific clones (304 of 307) were found to be mono-reactive for SARS-CoV-2 spike rather than cross-reactive with common cold coronaviruses. An increase in the median number of SARS-CoV-2-reactive clonotypes from 20 to 25 after infection to 35 to 40 after vaccination was observed, but the change was not found to be significant. Relatively few convalescent patients were included in the study, and early timepoints after natural infection were not analyzed. Among the post-vaccine SARS-CoV-2-reactive clones in convalescent patients, a median approximately 86% showed up only after vaccination, which suggests vaccine-specific priming.

As for this clonotype: Its antigen specificity is not known. No base quality information exists; no much larger clone differs at one position.

Sequencing used CD4+ T cells from blood, cultured in vitro. The chain is made from TRBV20-1 and TRBJ1-4, with the D gene not clear enough to name. This sequence was found in a human donor who had recovered from COVID-19. CDR3 loop: CSARDPELDEKLFF. The bases are TGCAGTGCTAGAGATCCAGAGTTGGATGAAAAACTGTTTTTT.